The sequence of this TCR beta chain was determined in a study of control samples from healthy donors and cancer patients. TCRdb's table, derived via immunoSEQ multiplex PCR, lists solely in-frame clones and lacks some. The sample carries some 89,000 clones, approximately 89% recorded once. V lost 10 bases and J lost 3; bases outside the gene matches: 6. Germline-derived CDR1 and CDR2 are ENHRY and SYGVKD. The CDR3 spans 13 residues. Source material: blood. This clonotype was sampled from a man aged 25-40 years in good health. J is TRBJ1-2 and V is TRBV10-3; 9 bases align to TRBD1. The CDR3 coding sequence is TGTGCCACCGGGACAGGGCCAGACTATGGCTACACCTTC. Encoded protein: CATGTGPDYGYTF.